Presented here are 19 T cell receptor beta chains from one specimen sequenced in a study of blood T cell repertoires in COVID-19. Method: immunoSEQ multiplex PCR; TCRdb's copy keeps in-frame clones and lacks some. Of around 300,000 clones in the sample, about 82% are singletons; the top ten hold 4.1%. Material: peripheral blood. The receptors come from a woman aged 45-60 years with active or convalescent COVID-19.

This rearrangement joins TRBV5-8 to TRBJ1-2; D uncertain. V was shortened by 1 base and J by 9 bases, with 10 bases between the two germline ends. CDR3 size: 12 residues. Germline V gene sequence: CDR1 SGHTS, CDR2 YDEGEE. The CDR3 loop reads CASSLSRRSYTF. The CDR3 nucleotides read TGTGCCAGCAGCTTGTCGAGGAGAAGCTACACCTTC.

The chain has TRBV3-1 (or the pseudogene TRBV3-2) and TRBJ2-5; 9 nucleotides match TRBD2. Germline V gives CDR1 LGHDT, CDR2 YNNKEL (reference sequence). J lost 5 bases, V lost 1 base, and 5 bases had no gene match. This CDR3 spans 15 amino acids. CDR3 sequence: CASSQVAGGLETQYF. CDR3 sequence (DNA): TGTGCCAGCAGCCAAGTTGCGGGAGGGCTGGAGACCCAGTACTTC.

This CDR3 reads CSVAGDTEAFF. For the CDR3, the DNA is TGCAGCGTCGCAGGGGACACTGAAGCTTTCTTT. V usage is TRBV29-1 and J usage is TRBJ1-1; the D gene is possibly TRBD1 (6 bases). The CDR3 has 11 residues. Germline V gene data show CDR1 as SQVTM and CDR2 as ANQGSEA. The germline V and J ends were trimmed by 6 bases and 3 bases, with 8 bases remaining between them.

The chain recombines TRBV11-2 with TRBJ2-3; TRBD2 might be the D (5 bases). From germline, CDR1 is SGHAT and CDR2 FQNNGV. The CDR3 is 16 residues long. Trimming removed 1 base from V and 2 bases from J, with 13 bases in between. CDR3 amino acids: CASSLVTGILTDTQYF. The CDR3 DNA sequence: TGTGCCAGCAGCTTAGTGACGGGGATACTCACAGATACGCAGTATTTT.

This chain uses TRBV19 with TRBJ1-5; 7 bases fit TRBD1. From germline, CDR1 is LNHDA and CDR2 SQIVND (reference sequence). Trimming removed 10 bases from V and 0 bases from J; junction bases left unmatched: 6. The CDR3 runs to 14 residues. The CDR3 is CATQDRFSNQPQHF. The CDR3 DNA reads TGTGCCACTCAGGACAGGTTTAGCAATCAGCCCCAGCATTTT.

The V call is TRBV9, the J call TRBJ2-1, with D possibly TRBD2 on 6 matching bases. The germline V gene has CDR1 SGDLS and CDR2 YYNGEE. CDR3 length equals 16 residues. Trimming left V 4 bases short and J 0 bases short, with 14 bases between. The CDR3 DNA reads TGTGCCAGCAGCTCCCGTAGCGGAGCCTCCTACAATGAGCAGTTCTTC. Its protein is CASSSRSGASYNEQFF.

This clone occurred a few times. This chain joins TRBV28 and TRBJ2-1; 10 bases fit TRBD1. The V gene end was trimmed by 6 bases and the J gene end by 7 bases; junction bases not matched to a gene: 6. Germline V gives CDR1 MDHEN, CDR2 SYDVKM. This CDR3 has 14 amino acids. CDR3 bases: TGTGCCAGCAGGAGGGACAGGGGTTATAATGAGCAGTTCTTC. Encoded protein: CASRRDRGYNEQFF.

This clone showed up just once. The chain uses TRBV7-2 and TRBJ1-1; D perhaps matches TRBD1 (5 bases). The germline CDR1 and CDR2 sequences are SGHTA and FQGNSA. The CDR3 has 14 amino acids. Between the trimmed V and J ends, which lost 2 bases and 0 bases, there was a span of 7 bases. The CDR3 sequence is CASSLTGLNTEAFF. In DNA, the CDR3 is TGTGCCAGCAGCTTAACAGGATTGAACACTGAAGCTTTCTTT.

This clone was detected a few times. The chain uses TRBV7-6 and TRBJ2-1, with 7 bases lining up with TRBD2. V trimming: 5 bases; J trimming: 5 bases; junction bases outside the gene matches: 6. Per the germline V gene, CDR1 is SGHVS and CDR2 is FNYEAQ. The CDR3 covers 14 residues. The CDR3 protein is CASSPLAAHNEQFF. The CDR3, as DNA: TGTGCCAGCAGCCCCCTAGCGGCTCACAATGAGCAGTTCTTC. Full variable domain (remainder filled in from reference TRBV7-6 and TRBJ2-1): GAGVSQSPRYKVTKRGQDVALRCDPISGHVSLYWYRQALGQGPEFLTYFNYEAQQDKSGLPNDRFSAERPEGSISTLTIQRTEQRDSAMYRCASSPLAAHNEQFFGPGTRLTVL.

The chain recombines TRBV7-9 with TRBJ2-5, with D tentatively TRBD2 (5 bases). Trimming stripped 5 bases from V and 5 bases from J, with 12 bases between. CDR1 SEHNR and CDR2 FQNEAQ come from the germline V gene (reference sequence). The CDR3 sequence is 13 residues long. The CDR3 sequence: CASSGGPRETQYF. The CDR3 DNA follows: TGTGCCAGCAGCGGAGGTCCCCGGGAGACCCAGTACTTC.

This clone has more than one count but fewer than ten. The V and J genes are TRBV12-3 or TRBV12-4 and TRBJ1-2, with 7 nucleotides matching TRBD1. The CDR3 covers 11 residues. The V segment lost 3 bases and the J segment 8 bases; nucleotides outside the gene matches: 0. The CDR3 DNA reads as TGTGCCAGCAGTTTCAGGGGGGGCTACACCTTC. It encodes CASSFRGGYTF.

V gene TRBV6-5 combines with J gene TRBJ1-2, with 8 bases aligning to TRBD1. CDR1 and CDR2 (germline): MNHEY, SVGAGI. The CDR3 length is 13 residues. V shed 2 bases and J 8 bases; nucleotides not matched to a gene: 4. The CDR3 sequence: CASSYPGGAGYTF. In DNA, the CDR3 is TGTGCCAGCAGTTACCCAGGGGGCGCGGGCTACACCTTC.

J is TRBJ2-1 and V is TRBV7-9, with D unclear. CDR3 length equals 11 residues. Trimming pared 5 bases from V and 9 bases from J, leaving 8 bases between. CDR1 is SEHNR, CDR2 FQNEAQ, per germline (reference sequence). CDR3 protein: CASSILPEQFF. As DNA, the CDR3 is TGTGCCAGCAGCATCCTCCCTGAGCAGTTCTTC.

The V and J genes are TRBV28 and TRBJ1-2, with D tentatively TRBD1 (6 bases). Trimming shortened V by 6 bases and J by 8 bases, and 13 bases separated the two germline ends. The germline V gene has CDR1 MDHEN and CDR2 SYDVKM. The CDR3 runs to 12 residues. The CDR3 loop reads CASSTLTGGYTF. The CDR3 coding sequence is TGTGCCAGCAGCACCCTCACAGGGGGCTACACCTTC.

J is TRBJ1-5 and V is TRBV6-5; possibly TRBD1 for D (6 bases). The length of the CDR3 is 13 residues. V was shortened by 6 bases and J by 7 bases, with 13 bases between the two germline ends. Germline V lookup: CDR1 MNHEY, CDR2 SVGAGI. The CDR3 nucleotides read TGTGCCAGCAGAAGAGGGGGAGACCAGCCCCAGCATTTT. Residues: CASRRGGDQPQHF.

The chain carries TRBV5-1 and TRBJ1-2; maybe TRBD1 (6 bases). Germline assignment: CDR1 SGHRS and CDR2 YFSETQ. The CDR3 spans 14 residues. V was shortened by 1 base and J by 1 base, with 8 bases between the two germline ends. The CDR3 bases are TGCGCCAGCAGCTTGACAGGGTATAACTATGGCTACACCTTC. It yields the protein CASSLTGYNYGYTF.

The V gene is TRBV2, the J gene TRBJ2-4; TRBD2 matches 10 bases. CDR3 length: 16 amino acids. V gave up 4 bases and J gave up 3 bases; unmatched junction bases: 6. Germline values: CDR1 SNHLY, CDR2 FYNNEI. Here the CDR3 DNA reads TGTGCCAGCAGTGGGTTAGCGGGAGGAGGCAAAAACATTCAGTACTTC. Amino acid sequence: CASSGLAGGGKNIQYF.

The chain carries TRBV5-5 and TRBJ2-7; a weak D match, TRBD1 (6 bases). Germline values: CDR1 SGHKS, CDR2 YYEKEE (reference sequence). V was trimmed by 2 bases and J by 1 base, leaving 22 bases between them. CDR3 length: 18 residues. The CDR3 sequence: CASSFSWARGQPSYEQYF. For the CDR3, the DNA is TGTGCCAGCAGCTTCTCCTGGGCCCGAGGACAGCCTTCCTACGAGCAGTACTTC.

This clone was detected only once. The gene calls are TRBV29-1 and TRBJ1-2; TRBD1 matches at 7 bases. The CDR3 length is 13 residues. Germline lookup yields CDR1 SQVTM and CDR2 ANQGSEA. The J segment lost 7 bases and the V segment lost 4 bases, leaving 9 bases of the junction unmatched. The CDR3 sequence: CSVATGASAGYTF. The CDR3 DNA is TGCAGCGTTGCAACAGGGGCATCGGCTGGCTACACCTTC. Variable domain in full (rest from reference TRBV29-1 and TRBJ1-2): SAVISQKPSRDICQRGTSLTIQCQVDSQVTMMFWYRQQPGQSLTLIATANQGSEATYESGFVIDKFPISRPNLTFSTLTVSNMSPEDSSIYLCSVATGASAGYTFGSGTRLTVV.